Listed below are T cell receptor beta chains from one sample, sequenced in a study of beta chain features in type 1 diabetes. Assay: immunoSEQ multiplex PCR; the TCRdb copy retains only in-frame clones and omits some. Of 150,000 to 200,000 clones listed, about an eighth were seen once; the top ten hold approximately 0.62%. Sequences were obtained from central memory CD4+ T cells from blood. The receptors were gathered from a woman in her late teens or twenties in good health. Both conserved end residues are part of each CDR3.

v_call	j_call	cdr3_aa
TRBV27	TRBJ2-7	CASRNIGTSGKYEQYF
TRBV4-3	TRBJ2-2	CASSQYGTTGITGELFF
TRBV7-2	TRBJ1-1	CASSTPGKAEAFF
TRBV4-3	TRBJ2-3	CASSQEGGPDTQYF
TRBV12-5	TRBJ2-3	CASGLGDRESTDTQYF
TRBV28	TRBJ2-6	CASSPMTGRSGANVLTF
TRBV6-5	TRBJ1-2	CASTDNNGYTF
TRBV4-3	TRBJ2-1	CASSQGASGYNEQFF
TRBV6-5	TRBJ2-1	CASSLAGESRNEQFF
TRBV7-2	TRBJ2-1	CASSVGLAGYNEQFF
TRBV30	TRBJ2-4	CAWSVHGGNIQYF
TRBV6-1	TRBJ2-5	CASSERVAGEGETQYF
TRBV5-1	TRBJ2-7	CASSFGGDRGRPNSYEQYF
TRBV10-3	TRBJ2-1	CAISSGTGVNEQFF
TRBV7-2	TRBJ1-1	CASSIKRTGATEAFF
TRBV7-8	TRBJ2-2	CASSLGPVQGINGELFF
TRBV7-9	TRBJ2-7	CASSSASYEQYF
TRBV5-1	TRBJ1-1	CASSKTTGGRNTEAFF
TRBV2	TRBJ1-3	CASSLQGLGNTIYF
TRBV2	TRBJ2-7	CASSPDSSGKREQYF
TRBV6-1	TRBJ1-2	CASSSGQGVYGYTF
TRBV27	TRBJ2-1	CASTSLAGGNHEQFF
TRBV9	TRBJ2-1	CASSVVGGGPYEQFF
TRBV2	TRBJ2-3	CASSPGTYTAPQYF
TRBV7-9	TRBJ1-1	CASSQEGYRARTEAFF
TRBV9	TRBJ2-1	CASSVVGLADDNEQFF
TRBV7-2	TRBJ2-7	CASSLGGISYEQYF
TRBV5-1	TRBJ1-2	CASSPDIDRVDYGYTF
TRBV28	TRBJ1-5	CASSLQGAGQPQHF
TRBV7-9	TRBJ1-2	CASSLDRALGYTF
TRBV18	TRBJ1-5	CASSGQGQNQPQHF
TRBV4-2	TRBJ2-6	CASSQELRTGGSWGANVLTF
TRBV27	TRBJ1-2	CASSLHRLYGYTF
TRBV10-3	TRBJ2-6	CATTGNSGANVLTF
TRBV2	TRBJ1-4	CASRATGSNEKLFF
TRBV14	TRBJ2-7	CASSHGLAGASEQYF
TRBV28	TRBJ1-2	CASRKPGQGAYGYTF
TRBV5-1	TRBJ2-7	CASSPGGVSYEQYF
TRBV7-9	TRBJ2-2	CASSSREGPNTGELFF
TRBV7-8	TRBJ2-6	CASTPRRDRRPSGANVLTF
TRBV28	TRBJ2-2	CASTPLGLAGGGTGELFF
TRBV30	TRBJ2-7	CAWNTGTGYYEQYF